This entry lists 8 T cell receptor beta chains sequenced from one sample in a study of blood T cell repertoires in COVID-19. Produced via immunoSEQ multiplex PCR; TCRdb's table is partial and in-frame only. The top ten hold around 0.7% of the sample, which has some 460,000 clones, about nine tenths seen once. Sequenced sample: PBMCs or T cells enriched from blood (not recorded which). The receptors were sampled from a woman between 18 and 29 years old who had recovered from COVID-19.

The chain is built from TRBV5-1 and TRBJ2-2; D is perhaps TRBD2 (6 bases). V lost 7 bases, J lost 1 base, and 14 bases lay in between. The length of the CDR3 is 15 residues. CDR1 and CDR2 from the germline V gene are SGHRS and YFSETQ. The CDR3 sequence is CASSGREMNTGELFF. CDR3 DNA: TGCGCCAGCTCCGGACGGGAGATGAACACCGGGGAGCTGTTTTTT. Combining the CDR3 with reference TRBV5-1 and TRBJ2-2 gives the whole variable domain KAGVTQTPRYLIKTRGQQVTLSCSPISGHRSVSWYQQTPGQGLQFLFEYFSETQRNKGNFPGRFSGRQFSNSRSEMNVSTLELGDSALYLCASSGREMNTGELFFGEGSRLTVL.

The chain carries TRBV5-1 and TRBJ1-4, with 9 bases that match TRBD1. From germline, CDR1 is SGHRS and CDR2 YFSETQ. With 4 bases clipped from V and 5 bases from J, the junction kept 6 bases outside the gene matches. This CDR3 comprises 15 residues. As DNA, the CDR3 is TGCGCCAGCAGCCTTCAACAGGGGGCAAATGAAAAACTGTTTTTT. It specifies CASSLQQGANEKLFF.

This sequence joins TRBV14 and TRBJ1-1; a possible D gene is TRBD1 (6 bases). This CDR3 region has 16 residues. Trimming stripped 0 bases from V and 3 bases from J, with 14 bases between. Germline CDR1 and CDR2: SGHDN and FVKESK. In nucleotides, the CDR3 is TGTGCCAGCAGCCAAGAGTTTCGGGGGGGGCACACTGAAGCTTTCTTT. Its protein is CASSQEFRGGHTEAFF.

The CDR3 reads CASSRQGGLDYGYTF. DNA for the CDR3: TGTGCCAGCAGTCGACAGGGCGGTTTGGACTATGGCTACACCTTC. V is TRBV6-2 or TRBV6-3 and J is TRBJ1-2; 7 bases align to TRBD1. Per germline, CDR1 MNHEY and CDR2 SVGEGT. The CDR3 contains 15 residues. With V trimmed by 5 bases and J by 3 bases, 9 bases remained unmatched.

The chain recombines TRBV11-2 with TRBJ2-2, with TRBD2 identical over 7 bases. The germline CDR1 and CDR2 sequences are SGHAT and FQNNGV. The CDR3 extends over 15 amino acids. With V trimmed by 6 bases and J by 1 base, 5 bases remained unmatched. CDR3 amino acids: CASRPWGGNTGELFF. CDR3 in DNA: TGTGCCAGCAGGCCATGGGGGGGGAACACCGGGGAGCTGTTTTTT.

The chain couples TRBV5-8 to TRBJ1-1; 11 bases line up with TRBD1. The V and J ends lost 5 bases and 4 bases, in that order; junction bases with no gene match: 4. Per germline, CDR1 SGHTS and CDR2 YDEGEE. The CDR3 is 14 amino acids. The CDR3 loop reads CASRPGTGGTEAFF. CDR3 DNA: TGTGCCAGCAGACCCGGGACAGGGGGCACTGAAGCTTTCTTT.

CDR3 in amino acids: CASSQDYQSSGNTIYF. DNA for the CDR3: TGTGCCAGCAGCCAAGATTATCAGTCCTCTGGAAACACCATATATTTT. The gene calls are TRBV4-2 and TRBJ1-3; unclear D gene. The length of the CDR3 is 16 residues. CDR1 LGHNA and CDR2 YNFKEQ come from the germline V gene. V was trimmed by 0 bases and J by 0 bases, leaving 9 bases between them.

The V and J genes are TRBV5-4 and TRBJ2-5; 11 positions match TRBD2. The CDR3 has 15 amino acids. V shed 1 base, J shed 3 bases, and the junction held 2 bases outside the gene matches. CDR1 is SGHNT and CDR2 is YYREEE in the germline V gene (reference sequence). The CDR3 reads CASSLSLAGEETQYF. The CDR3 DNA sequence: TGTGCCAGCAGCTTGTCACTAGCGGGGGAAGAGACCCAGTACTTC.